This T cell receptor beta chain stems from a study of T cells in Graves' hyperthyroidism and ophthalmopathy. Whole-study results and caveats: Most clonotypes expanded in thyroid above 0.001 were likewise present in blood. A model built on 13 V-J features separated ophthalmopathy from stable hyperthyroidism. Model predictions of ophthalmopathy came a median 6.5 months before onset.

This clonotype has at least ten counts. Antigen unknown. CDR3 size: 14 residues. Unmatched junction bases numbered 4, after V lost 3 bases and J lost 4 bases. Germline V CDR1 and CDR2: SGHTA, FQGNSA. Amplification of TCR beta CDR3 regions was performed using RNA transcripts as template. First-round RT-PCR with HTBI primers amplified the TCR CDR3 region. Using its own MiXCR run on the multiplex PCR reads, TCRdb lists one record per CDR3 protein. The sample has more than 500,000 distinct CDR3 sequences; approximately 48% are singletons. Exclusion criteria comprised uncontrolled infection, other autoimmune disease, pregnancy or lactation.

The genes are TRBV7-2 and TRBJ2-7; 9 nucleotides match TRBD2. The sequenced material came from peripheral blood or thyroid tissue (not recorded which). The sequence came from an adult woman with Graves' disease, either hyperthyroidism or ophthalmopathy (not recorded which). CDR3 in amino acids: CASSLNSGRYEQYF. The CDR3 nucleotides are TGTGCCAGCAGCTTGAATAGCGGGAGATACGAGCAGTACTTC.